These 25 T cell receptor beta chains share one sample of origin, sequenced in a study of CD8+CD57+ T cells in acquired aplastic anemia. Researchers used genomic DNA as the template to profile TCR beta VDJ and CDR3. TCRdb reanalysed the reads using MiXCR and keeps one entry per CDR3 protein. The data contain 400,000 to 600,000 distinct CDR3 sequences, more than 25% of them singletons. It was patients with CD8+CD57+ cell expansion by flow cytometry who were chosen for sequencing. The sequenced sample consisted of sorted CD4+, CD8+, or CD8+CD57+ T cells (not recorded which) from PBMCs. The receptors were sampled from a human donor with aplastic anemia.

The CDR3 DNA reads as TGTGCCTGGAGTGGGGGCCCCGGGACTAGCGAGTTCTTC. Residues: CAWSGGPGTSEFF. The chain is built from TRBV25-1 and TRBJ2-1; 10 positions match TRBD2. J was trimmed by 14 bases and V by 11 bases; bases with no gene match: 15. Germline CDR1 reads MGHDK; CDR2 reads SYGVNS. CDR3 length: 13 residues.

This clonotype showed up many times. The genes are TRBV19 and TRBJ1-5; 12 bases fit TRBD1. CDR1 LNHDA and CDR2 SQIVND come from the germline V gene (reference sequence). There are 15 residues in the CDR3. The V gene end was trimmed by 6 bases and the J gene end by 6 bases; junction bases not matched to a gene: 6. This CDR3 is CASRSRDRGRQPQHF. CDR3 sequence (DNA): TGTGCCAGTAGGAGCCGGGACAGGGGGCGTCAGCCCCAGCATTTT.

There are a few counts of this clonotype. The chain carries TRBV10-2 and TRBJ2-3, with 8 bases that match TRBD2. The length of the CDR3 is 16 residues. Per the germline V gene, CDR1 is WSHSY and CDR2 is SAAADI. The CDR3 DNA reads as TGCGCAAGCCGGGAGGGGGGACCCTCTAGCACAGATACGCAGTATTTT. Translating gives CASREGGPSSTDTQYF.

J is TRBJ1-2 and V is TRBV14, with 9 nucleotides matching TRBD1. Per the germline V gene, CDR1 is SGHDN and CDR2 is FVKESK. CDR3 size: 17 residues. V lost 4 bases to trimming and J lost 2 bases; unmatched junction nucleotides: 11. CDR3 sequence: CASSPRIGDRVNYGYTF. For the CDR3, the DNA is TGTGCCAGCAGCCCACGTATCGGGGACAGGGTCAACTATGGCTACACCTTC.

The sample holds a few counts of this clonotype. V usage is TRBV2 and J usage is TRBJ2-7, with D perhaps TRBD1 (5 bases). Trimming removed 11 bases at V and 0 bases at J, with 17 bases between. CDR1 and CDR2 (germline): SNHLY, FYNNEI. This CDR3 is built from 14 residues. CDR3 bases: TGTGCCTGGAGTCCACAGGACACCTCCTACGAGCAGTACTTC. This gives the protein CAWSPQDTSYEQYF.

The gene calls are TRBV12-3 or TRBV12-4 and TRBJ2-7; the D gene is possibly TRBD2 (6 bases). V dropped 3 bases and J dropped 0 bases, with 18 bases sitting between them. The CDR3 contains 17 residues. The CDR3 nucleotides read TGTGCCAGCAGTTTCGGGGCGGCTAGCGAGAGCTCCTACGAGCAGTACTTC. Its translation: CASSFGAASESSYEQYF.

This clonotype was picked up many times. This chain uses TRBV7-3 with TRBJ2-7; perhaps TRBD1 as D (8 bases). Trimming cost V 1 base and J 10 bases, with 14 bases left between them. The CDR3 extends over 13 amino acids. Germline assignment: CDR1 SGHTA and CDR2 FQGTGA. This CDR3 is CASSLNRGGAQYF. The CDR3 DNA is TGTGCCAGCAGCTTAAACAGGGGGGGAGCCCAGTACTTC.

Remarks on this clonotype: An end of the junction does not agree with germline; a read error may underlie this. The chain links TRBV10-3 to TRBJ1-5; D ambiguous. Looked up from germline, CDR1 is ENHRY and CDR2 is SYGVKD. The CDR3 has 14 amino acids. The DNA of the CDR3 is TGTTCCATCAGTGAGTCAAAGGGAAGGGAGACCCAGCATTTT. Protein sequence: CSISESKGRETQHF.

In its sample, this clonotype was seen many times. The chain has TRBV20-1 and TRBJ1-6; the D is unclear. The germline V gene has CDR1 DFQATT and CDR2 SNEGSKA (reference sequence). V lost 0 bases to trimming and J lost 7 bases, with 10 bases between them. The CDR3 has 14 residues. The CDR3 loop reads CSARDRTVNSPLHF. CDR3 DNA sequence: TGCAGTGCTAGAGACAGGACGGTAAATTCACCCCTCCACTTT.

The V and J genes are TRBV20-1 and TRBJ2-3; maybe TRBD2 (5 bases). Germline loops: CDR1 DFQATT, CDR2 SNEGSKA (reference sequence). This CDR3 has 15 amino acids. The ends were cut back, 6 bases at V and 3 bases at J, with 19 bases in the middle. CDR3 coding DNA: TGCAGTGCCGCCGTGACGAGGGCGCTGACAGATACGCAGTATTTT. Translation gives CSAAVTRALTDTQYF.

J is TRBJ2-1 and V is TRBV9; 7 nucleotides match TRBD2. CDR1 is SGDLS and CDR2 is YYNGEE in the germline V gene. The CDR3 has 15 amino acids. V trimming: 0 bases; J trimming: 2 bases; junction bases outside the gene matches: 2. The CDR3 DNA reads TGTGCCAGCAGCGTAGAAGCGGGACCCTACAATGAGCAGTTCTTC. Translation gives CASSVEAGPYNEQFF.

This clonotype was detected ten times or more. This chain links TRBV7-6 with TRBJ2-7; TRBD1 matches 7 bases. Germline lookup yields CDR1 SGHVS and CDR2 FNYEAQ. The ends lost 5 bases at V and 5 bases at J; junction bases unmatched: 9. This CDR3 has 14 amino acids. The CDR3 DNA follows: TGTGCCAGCAGCCCGACAGGGCCGGGTGACGAGCAGTACTTC. Protein product: CASSPTGPGDEQYF.

This chain joins TRBV10-3 and TRBJ2-7; TRBD1 matches 8 bases. V trimming: 10 bases; J trimming: 2 bases; junction bases outside the gene matches: 16. Looked up from germline, CDR1 is ENHRY and CDR2 is SYGVKD. The CDR3 totals 16 residues. The DNA of the CDR3 is TGTGCCACCAGCACTCCCGGACAGGGTGGTACCTACGAGCAGTACTTC. This sequence encodes CATSTPGQGGTYEQYF.

This clonotype was found a few times. The CDR3 DNA is TGTGCCAGCAGCTTGGTAGCAGGGGGCCCTTTCTATGGCTACACCTTC. Protein: CASSLVAGGPFYGYTF. The chain employs TRBV5-5 and TRBJ1-2, with 8 positions matching TRBD1. Germline loops: CDR1 SGHKS, CDR2 YYEKEE (reference sequence). J lost 4 bases, V lost 0 bases, and 8 bases had no gene match. The CDR3 runs to 16 residues. The full variable domain, in which reference TRBV5-5 and TRBJ1-2 provide the parts outside the CDR3, is DAGVTQSPTHLIKTRGQQVTLRCSPISGHKSVSWYQQVLGQGPQFIFQYYEKEERGRGNFPDRFSARQFPNYSSELNVNALLLGDSALYLCASSLVAGGPFYGYTFGSGTRLTVV.

This clonotype was seen many times. The chain has TRBV10-3 and TRBJ1-6, with 8 bases aligning to TRBD1. CDR3 size: 13 residues. Trimming at V came to 6 bases and at J to 10 bases, leaving 5 bases not matched to a gene. The germline V gene encodes CDR1 ENHRY and CDR2 SYGVKD. The CDR3 sequence is CAIREDRESPLHF. The CDR3 DNA is TGTGCCATCAGGGAGGACAGGGAATCACCCCTCCACTTT.

This clonotype was counted at least ten times. The chain recombines TRBV29-1 with TRBJ1-1; D remains ambiguous. Germline values: CDR1 SQVTM, CDR2 ANQGSEA. The CDR3 runs 14 residues. V shed 5 bases and J shed 0 bases, with 13 bases lying between them. The CDR3 region has the DNA TGCAGCGTTTCGCCAGGTAACATGAACACTGAAGCTTTCTTT. Its protein product is CSVSPGNMNTEAFF. The entire variable domain, with the rest obtained from reference TRBV29-1 and TRBJ1-1, is as follows: SAVISQKPSRDICQRGTSLTIQCQVDSQVTMMFWYRQQPGQSLTLIATANQGSEATYESGFVIDKFPISRPNLTFSTLTVSNMSPEDSSIYLCSVSPGNMNTEAFFGQGTRLTVV.

This clonotype was detected only a few times. The rearrangement joins TRBV10-2 to TRBJ1-5; D is undetermined. Trimming left V 7 bases short and J 4 bases short, with 11 bases between. Looked up from germline, CDR1 is WSHSY and CDR2 is SAAADI. The CDR3 consists of 13 residues. CDR3 protein: CASNHLGNQPQHF. The CDR3 nucleotides are TGCGCCAGCAATCATCTAGGGAATCAGCCCCAGCATTTT.

The chain recombines TRBV7-9 with TRBJ1-2; 8 positions match TRBD1. CDR1 is SEHNR and CDR2 is FQNEAQ in the germline V gene (reference sequence). The CDR3 runs 15 residues. J was trimmed by 2 bases and V by 2 bases; bases with no gene match: 4. DNA for the CDR3: TGTGCCAGCAGCTTACTCGGGACAGGAAACTATGGCTACACCTTC. Residues: CASSLLGTGNYGYTF. The whole variable domain, remainder taken from reference TRBV7-9 and TRBJ1-2, is DTGVSQNPRHKITKRGQNVTFRCDPISEHNRLYWYRQTLGQGPEFLTYFQNEAQLEKSRLLSDRFSAERPKGSFSTLEIQRTEQGDSAMYLCASSLLGTGNYGYTFGSGTRLTVV.

With regard to this clonotype: Here the CDR3 omits its conserved ending phenylalanine or tryptophan, so a read error is the likely source. The DNA is omitted, as the CDR3 cannot be located on it reliably, and the CDR3 follows TCRdb's listing. The chain uses TRBV10-2 and TRBJ2-7; the DNA was not used to check the table's D call, TRBD1. The CDR3 length is 10 residues, termini included. Germline V CDR1 and CDR2: WSHSY, SAAADI. The CDR3 protein is CASRGAGESY.

This sequence joins TRBV29-1 and TRBJ1-2, with 11 bases that match TRBD1. V lost 6 bases, J lost 4 bases, and 4 bases stayed unmatched. CDR1 is SQVTM and CDR2 is ANQGSEA in the germline V gene. This CDR3 comprises 13 residues. For the CDR3, the DNA is TGCAGCGTCAAGGGACAGGGGGTCTATGGCTACACCTTC. It is translated as CSVKGQGVYGYTF.

In its sample, this clonotype was seen a few times. This rearrangement joins TRBV10-2 to TRBJ2-1; 9 bases line up with TRBD1. Germline V gene sequence: CDR1 WSHSY, CDR2 SAAADI. After removal of 4 bases from V and 5 bases from J, the junction contained 6 bases not matched to a gene. The CDR3 is made up of 15 amino acids. The CDR3 bases are TGCGCCAGCAGTGCCTTGGGACAGGGAAACAATGAGCAGTTCTTC. Its protein is CASSALGQGNNEQFF.

This clonotype was counted between two and nine times. J is TRBJ2-5 and V is TRBV5-4; D possibly uses TRBD1 or TRBD2 (5 bases each). The length of the CDR3 is 13 residues. From germline, CDR1 is SGHNT and CDR2 YYREEE (reference sequence). CDR3 protein: CASVQGRRETQYF. In DNA, the CDR3 is TGTGCTAGCGTGCAGGGAAGGAGGGAGACCCAGTACTTC.

The gene calls are TRBV25-1 and TRBJ2-7; TRBD2 aligns across 8 bases. This CDR3 contains 18 residues. V gave up 2 bases and J gave up 2 bases; unmatched junction bases: 14. Germline V CDR1 and CDR2: MGHDK, SYGVNS. CDR3 residues: CASSERRAKSGGPYEQYF. The DNA of the CDR3 is TGTGCCAGCAGTGAACGACGAGCCAAAAGCGGGGGCCCCTACGAGCAGTACTTC.

The chain carries TRBV30 and TRBJ2-5; TRBD1 is a possible D gene (5 bases). V was trimmed by 3 bases and J by 5 bases, leaving 16 bases between them. Germline V CDR1 and CDR2: GTSNPN, SVGIG (reference sequence). CDR3 length: 14 residues. CDR3 sequence: CAWSARALRETQYF. CDR3 bases: TGTGCCTGGAGCGCCAGGGCGTTAAGGGAGACCCAGTACTTC.

This clonotype has a count of ten or more. The rearrangement joins TRBV5-1 to TRBJ2-7; D not resolved. Germline values: CDR1 SGHRS, CDR2 YFSETQ. The CDR3 is 13 residues long. The ends were cut back, 2 bases at V and 2 bases at J, with 8 bases in the middle. Here the CDR3 reads CASSFNAAYEQYF. The CDR3 bases are TGCGCCAGCAGCTTCAACGCAGCCTACGAGCAGTACTTC.